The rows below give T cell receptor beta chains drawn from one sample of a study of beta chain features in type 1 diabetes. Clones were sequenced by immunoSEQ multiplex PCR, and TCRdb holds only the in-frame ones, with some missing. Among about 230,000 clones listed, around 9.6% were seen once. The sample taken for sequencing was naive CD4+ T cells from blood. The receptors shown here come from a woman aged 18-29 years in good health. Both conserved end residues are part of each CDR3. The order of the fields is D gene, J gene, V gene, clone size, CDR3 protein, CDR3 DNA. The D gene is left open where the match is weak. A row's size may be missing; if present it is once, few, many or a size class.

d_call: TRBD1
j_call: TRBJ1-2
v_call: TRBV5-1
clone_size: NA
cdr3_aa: CASSGVKKGAPPYGYTF
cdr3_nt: TGCGCCAGCAGCGGGGTGAAGAAGGGGGCTCCACCGTATGGCTACACCTTC

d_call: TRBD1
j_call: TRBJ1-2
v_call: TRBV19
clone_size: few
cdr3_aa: CASSTTPPGGGYTF
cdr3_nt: TGTGCCAGTAGTACCACCCCCCCAGGGGGAGGCTACACCTTC

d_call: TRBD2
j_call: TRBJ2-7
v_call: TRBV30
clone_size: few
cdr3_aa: CAWSGGAGGGYEQYF
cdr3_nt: TGTGCCTGGAGTGGAGGAGCGGGGGGGGGCTACGAGCAGTACTTC

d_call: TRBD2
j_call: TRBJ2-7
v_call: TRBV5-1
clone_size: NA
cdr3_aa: CASSLLTSGTYEQYF
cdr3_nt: TGCGCCAGCAGCTTACTCACTAGCGGGACATACGAGCAGTACTTC

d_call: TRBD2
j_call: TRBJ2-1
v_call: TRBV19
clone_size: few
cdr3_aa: CASTRAGGPGHEQFF
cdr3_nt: TGTGCCAGTACACGAGCGGGGGGGCCGGGACATGAGCAGTTCTTC

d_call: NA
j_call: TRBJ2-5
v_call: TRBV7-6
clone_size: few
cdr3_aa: CASSLGGLQETQYF
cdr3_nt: TGTGCCAGCAGCTTAGGGGGACTCCAAGAGACCCAGTACTTC

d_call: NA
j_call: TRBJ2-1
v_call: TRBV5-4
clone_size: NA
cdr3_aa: CASSKTGTNEQFF
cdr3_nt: TGTGCCAGCAGCAAGACTGGAACCAATGAGCAGTTCTTC

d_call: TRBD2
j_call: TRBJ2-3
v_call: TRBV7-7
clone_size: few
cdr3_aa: CASSPGTSYTDTQYF
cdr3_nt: TGTGCCAGCAGCCCCGGGACTAGCTACACAGATACGCAGTATTTT

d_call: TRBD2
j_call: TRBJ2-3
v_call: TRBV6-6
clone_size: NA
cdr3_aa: CASSRLAATSTDTQYF
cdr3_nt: TGTGCCAGCAGTCGACTAGCGGCTACTAGCACAGATACGCAGTATTTT

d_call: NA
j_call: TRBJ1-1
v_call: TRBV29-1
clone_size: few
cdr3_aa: CSAGRQLDTEAFF
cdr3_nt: TGCAGCGCTGGGCGCCAGCTTGACACTGAAGCTTTCTTT

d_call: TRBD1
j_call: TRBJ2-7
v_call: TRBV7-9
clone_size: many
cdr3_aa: CASSFIQGSEQYF
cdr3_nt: TGTGCCAGCAGCTTTATACAGGGGTCGGAGCAGTACTTC

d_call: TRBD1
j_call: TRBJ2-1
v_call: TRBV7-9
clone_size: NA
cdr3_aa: CASSLRQGSYNEQFF
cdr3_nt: TGTGCCAGCAGCTTAAGACAGGGCTCCTACAATGAGCAGTTCTTC

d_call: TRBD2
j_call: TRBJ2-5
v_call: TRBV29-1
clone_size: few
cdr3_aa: CSVPLRGGETQYF
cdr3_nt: TGCAGCGTCCCTTTGCGGGGGGGGGAGACCCAGTACTTC

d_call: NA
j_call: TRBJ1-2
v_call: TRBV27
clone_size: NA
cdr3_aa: CASSLFPDYGYTF
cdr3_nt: TGTGCCAGCAGTTTATTTCCAGATTATGGCTACACCTTC

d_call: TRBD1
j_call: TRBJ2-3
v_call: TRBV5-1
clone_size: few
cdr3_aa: CASSLLTGGQDTQYF
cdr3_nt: TGCGCCAGCAGCCTCCTGACAGGGGGCCAAGATACGCAGTATTTT

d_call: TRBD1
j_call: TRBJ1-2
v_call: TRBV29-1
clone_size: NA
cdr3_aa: CSAPGQGSGGYTF
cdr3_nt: TGCAGCGCGCCGGGACAGGGTTCTGGTGGCTACACCTTC

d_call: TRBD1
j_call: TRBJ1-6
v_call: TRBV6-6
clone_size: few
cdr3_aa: CASSFGTGYSPLHF
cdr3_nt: TGTGCCAGCAGCTTCGGGACAGGGTATTCACCCCTCCACTTT

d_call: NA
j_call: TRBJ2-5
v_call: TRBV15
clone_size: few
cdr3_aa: CATGPRAQETQYF
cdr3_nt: TGTGCCACCGGCCCCAGGGCTCAAGAGACCCAGTACTTC

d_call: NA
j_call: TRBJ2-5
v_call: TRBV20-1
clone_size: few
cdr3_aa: CSAFRGETQYF
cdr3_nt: TGCAGTGCTTTCAGGGGTGAGACCCAGTACTTC

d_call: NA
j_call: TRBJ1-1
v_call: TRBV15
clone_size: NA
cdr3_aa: CATSSRGRSYTEAFF
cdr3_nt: TGTGCCACCAGCTCCCGAGGGAGATCGTACACTGAAGCTTTCTTT

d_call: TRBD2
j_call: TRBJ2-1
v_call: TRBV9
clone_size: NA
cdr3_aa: CASSLSGGGHEQFF
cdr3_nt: TGTGCCAGCAGCCTTAGCGGGGGGGGCCATGAGCAGTTCTTC

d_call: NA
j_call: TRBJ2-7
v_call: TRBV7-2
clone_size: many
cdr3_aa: CASSPPGTPYEQYF
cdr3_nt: TGTGCCAGCAGCCCCCCCGGGACTCCCTACGAGCAGTACTTC

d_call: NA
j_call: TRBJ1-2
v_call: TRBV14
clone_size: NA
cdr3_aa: CASSQVLRADYGYTF
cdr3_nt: TGTGCCAGCAGCCAAGTATTGAGGGCAGACTATGGCTACACCTTC